Listed below are T cell receptor beta chains from one sample, sequenced in a study of PD-1 blockade in classical Hodgkin lymphoma. Profiled with immunoSEQ multiplex PCR; TCRdb holds only in-frame clones, not every one. The repertoire holds tens of thousands of clones, 75% to 85% seen once, with over 15% in the top ten. The specimen comprised peripheral blood mononuclear cells (PBMCs), sampled before the fourth cycle of nivolumab. The source of these receptors is a human donor with classical Hodgkin lymphoma. CDR3s include the opening cysteine and the closing phenylalanine or tryptophan. A D gene is named only where the DNA matches it firmly. The size field is filled for only some rows; it gives once, few, many or a size class.

j_call	d_call	clone_size	v_call	cdr3_nt	cdr3_aa
TRBJ2-3	TRBD1	once	TRBV9	TGTGCCAGCAGCCACCAAGGGCGGGGACAGGGGTGGTACACAGATACGCAGTATTTT	CASSHQGRGQGWYTDTQYF
TRBJ2-1	-	-	TRBV4-1	TGCGCCAGCAGCCAATGGGCTAGCTCCTACAATGAGCAGTTCTTC	CASSQWASSYNEQFF
TRBJ1-3	TRBD1	few	TRBV10-3	TGTGCCATCACCGGGACAGGGGGAGGAAACACCATATATTTT	CAITGTGGGNTIYF
TRBJ2-1	TRBD2	-	TRBV28	TGTGCCAGCAGTCTCGGACTAGCGGGTGAGTCCTACAATGAGCAGTTCTTC	CASSLGLAGESYNEQFF
TRBJ1-3	-	-	TRBV5-4	TGTGCCAGCAGCTTGCGCGGCAGCTCTGGAAACACCATATATTTT	CASSLRGSSGNTIYF
TRBJ1-2	-	-	TRBV4-1	TGCGCCAGCAGCCAACCCGGGGGGGGCCACTATGGCTACACCTTC	CASSQPGGGHYGYTF
TRBJ2-1	TRBD1	-	TRBV6-1	TGTGCCAGCAGTGAGGGGACAGGGGGCAATGAGCAGTTCTTC	CASSEGTGGNEQFF
TRBJ2-1	-	-	TRBV10-3	TGTGCCATCAGTGAGTTCGGGGCCCAACAATTGGGGCAGTTCTTC	CAISEFGAQQLGQFF
TRBJ2-7	TRBD1	-	TRBV6-1	TGTGCCAGCAGCCCCACCCAAGACAGGGCCTACGAGCAGTACTTC	CASSPTQDRAYEQYF
TRBJ2-2	TRBD1	-	TRBV11-3	TGTGCCAGCAGCTTAGGAGGGACAGTAAACACCGGGGAGCTGTTTTTT	CASSLGGTVNTGELFF
TRBJ2-2	-	-	TRBV7-6	TGTGCCAGCAGCTTAGCGAGGGATGGACCCGGGGAGCTGTTTTTT	CASSLARDGPGELFF
TRBJ2-2	-	few	TRBV18	TGTGCCAGCTCACCGAACGTAGAGACGGAGCTGTTTTTT	CASSPNVETELFF
TRBJ1-3	TRBD1	-	TRBV6-1	TGTGCCAGCAGTGCAGGACAGGGGAACACCATATATTTT	CASSAGQGNTIYF
TRBJ2-1	TRBD1	-	TRBV15	TGTGCCACCAGCGGAAGACAGGGGTACAATGAGCAGTTCTTC	CATSGRQGYNEQFF
TRBJ2-1	-	-	TRBV6-6	TGTGCCAGCAGCAACGACCCGAACTACAATGAGCAGTTCTTC	CASSNDPNYNEQFF
TRBJ2-3	-	-	TRBV7-6	TGTGCCAGCAGCTCAAACTACGGAGATACGCAGTATTTT	CASSSNYGDTQYF
TRBJ2-6	-	-	TRBV11-2	TGTGCCAGCAGCTTAGTTCCAATCCGCCCCCTCTCTGGGGCCAACGTCCTGACTTTC	CASSLVPIRPLSGANVLTF
TRBJ2-2	TRBD1	-	TRBV5-4	TGTGCCAGCAGCTTGGAGAGACAGGGGGTCACCGGGGAGCTGTTTTTT	CASSLERQGVTGELFF
TRBJ2-1	-	-	TRBV6-6	TGTGCCAGCAGCCCCGGGGACAATGAGCAGTTCTTC	CASSPGDNEQFF
TRBJ2-3	-	-	TRBV5-8	TGTGCCAGCAGCTTATTTGGGGCAGGGAACACAGATACGCAGTATTTT	CASSLFGAGNTDTQYF
TRBJ2-7	TRBD2	-	TRBV5-1	TGCGCCAGCAGCGACCCTAGCGGGAGATACGAGCAGTACTTC	CASSDPSGRYEQYF
TRBJ1-4	-	-	TRBV5-4	TGTGCCAGCAGCCAAGGACGGTACCCTGAAAAACTGTTTTTT	CASSQGRYPEKLFF
TRBJ1-5	-	-	TRBV28	TGTGCCAGCAGTTTATGGGGTCCCAATCAGCCCCAGCATTTT	CASSLWGPNQPQHF
TRBJ2-4	-	-	TRBV2	TGTGCCAGCAGAGACCCCGGGGACGCAAACATTCAGTACTTC	CASRDPGDANIQYF
TRBJ2-3	-	-	TRBV18	TGTGCCAGCTCACCCAATGGGGAGGATACGCAGTATTTT	CASSPNGEDTQYF
TRBJ2-1	TRBD2	once	TRBV30	TGTGCCTGGAATCCGGGACTAGCGTGGGATGAGCAGTTCTTC	CAWNPGLAWDEQFF
TRBJ2-1	-	-	TRBV5-1	TGCGCCAGCAGCTTGGGGCAGGTGGATGAGCAGTTCTTC	CASSLGQVDEQFF
TRBJ2-1	-	-	TRBV7-2	TGTGCCAGCAGCCCCTCAATCAATGAGCAGTTCTTC	CASSPSINEQFF
TRBJ1-4	-	-	TRBV7-9	TGTGCCAGCAGCCACAACAGGAAAACTAATGAAAAACTGTTTTTT	CASSHNRKTNEKLFF
TRBJ1-5	-	few	TRBV19	TGTGCCAGTAGTTGGGGGCAGGTATACGAGCCCCAGCATTTT	CASSWGQVYEPQHF
TRBJ2-7	TRBD1	-	TRBV5-1	TGCGCCAGCAGCTTGGCAGGGGGCAGTATGAACGAGCAGTACTTC	CASSLAGGSMNEQYF
TRBJ2-1	TRBD2	once	TRBV9	TGTGCCAGCAGCGCCCTTGGACTAGCGGAGCACAATGAGCAGTTCTTC	CASSALGLAEHNEQFF
TRBJ2-3	TRBD2	-	TRBV5-4	TGTGCCAGCAGCTTCCCGGGGGGGAGGGACACAGATACGCAGTATTTT	CASSFPGGRDTDTQYF
TRBJ2-1	-	-	TRBV2	TGTGCCAGCAGGCCCTATCTCTCCTACAATGAGCAGTTCTTC	CASRPYLSYNEQFF
TRBJ2-4	-	-	TRBV9	TGTGCCAGCAGCGTGTCGGGGGCGAAAAACATTCAGTACTTC	CASSVSGAKNIQYF
TRBJ2-3	TRBD2	-	TRBV5-1	TGCGCCAGCAGCTTGGTTAGCGGGTTCACAGATACGCAGTATTTT	CASSLVSGFTDTQYF
TRBJ2-7	TRBD1	-	TRBV5-4	TGTGCCAGCAGACCAGGGGGCGAGATCTCTGCCTACGAGCAGTACTTC	CASRPGGEISAYEQYF
TRBJ2-3	-	-	TRBV9	TGTGCCAGCAGCCCCCAGAAGGGGGATGCGCAGTATTTT	CASSPQKGDAQYF
TRBJ2-3	TRBD2	-	TRBV10-3	TGTGCCATCAGTGGGGGACTAGCGGGCACAGATACGCAGTATTTT	CAISGGLAGTDTQYF
TRBJ2-2	-	-	TRBV18	TGTGCCAGCTCACCACGACTAGCGAACACCGGGGAGCTGTTTTTT	CASSPRLANTGELFF
TRBJ2-7	-	-	TRBV5-4	TGTGCCAGCAGCTCCGTGACTCACGAGCAGTACTTC	CASSSVTHEQYF
TRBJ2-1	TRBD2	-	TRBV7-9	TGTGCCAGCAGCTCTAGCGGGAGGGCCATCAATGAGCAGTTCTTC	CASSSSGRAINEQFF
TRBJ2-5	-	-	TRBV19	TGTGCCAGTAGTCAGCGAGGTGAGACCCAGTACTTC	CASSQRGETQYF
TRBJ2-1	TRBD2	few	TRBV7-2	TGTGCCAGCAGCTTAGCGCGACTAGCGGGAGGGGATGAGCAGTTCTTC	CASSLARLAGGDEQFF
TRBJ2-5	-	-	TRBV11-1	TGTGCCAGCAGCTTTAGTGCGGAGACCCAGTACTTC	CASSFSAETQYF
TRBJ1-2	TRBD1	once	TRBV7-2	TGTGCCAGCAGCTTAGACCTGACAGGGGCATTATATGGCTACACCTTC	CASSLDLTGALYGYTF
TRBJ1-3	TRBD1	-	TRBV28	TGTGCCAGCAGTTTTTCTGGCGACAGGGCTGGAAACACCATATATTTT	CASSFSGDRAGNTIYF
TRBJ2-5	-	-	TRBV9	TGTGCCAGCAGCGTAGGAGGTGCAGGGCTTAGCGAGACCCAGTACTTC	CASSVGGAGLSETQYF
TRBJ1-5	-	-	TRBV2	TGTGCCAGCAGACGGGACGGAGGCAATCAGCCCCAGCATTTT	CASRRDGGNQPQHF
TRBJ2-3	-	few	TRBV7-9	TGTGCCAGCAGCTTCCAGAGGGGGGAGTCAAGGGATACGCAGTATTTT	CASSFQRGESRDTQYF
TRBJ2-7	-	-	TRBV6-1	TGTGCCAGCAGTGGATACAGAGGAAACTTCGGGGAGCAGTACTTC	CASSGYRGNFGEQYF
TRBJ2-7	TRBD2	-	TRBV14	TGTGCCAGCAGCCAAGGACTAGCGGGGTCCTACGAGCAGTACTTC	CASSQGLAGSYEQYF
TRBJ2-7	-	few	TRBV25-1	TGTGCCAGCAGTGAGTCCGTGTGGGGGACCAACGAGCAGTACTTC	CASSESVWGTNEQYF
TRBJ2-1	-	-	TRBV6-1	TGTGCCAGCAGGGGGGACAAGCTAGACAATGAGCAGTTCTTC	CASRGDKLDNEQFF
TRBJ2-2	TRBD1	-	TRBV15	TGTGCCACCAGCAGAGGGAAGCCGGGACAGGGATACGGGGAGCTGTTTTTT	CATSRGKPGQGYGELFF
TRBJ2-1	-	-	TRBV2	TGTGCCAGCAGTAAGGAGAAAAGCTCCTACAATGAGCAGTTCTTC	CASSKEKSSYNEQFF
TRBJ2-6	-	-	TRBV28	TGTGCCAGCAGTTTAGGAGGGGACTCTGGGGCCAACGTCCTGACTTTC	CASSLGGDSGANVLTF
TRBJ1-1	-	-	TRBV20-1	TGCAGTGCGAGGGTGAACACTGAAGCTTTCTTT	CSARVNTEAFF